Here is one TCR beta chain with its context. What it binds is not known. The sample belongs to a study of cytomegalovirus exposure and HLA in healthy donors. Study-wide results and caveats: It was 150 or so TCR beta chains that were listed as cytomegalovirus-associated. CMV antigen specificity was confirmed in vitro for three CMV-associated chains. Rarity marked most TCR sequences, yet some public TCRs occurred in many donors. Accounts indicate the classifier identified cytomegalovirus status with strong specificity and sensitivity.

V shed 5 bases and J shed 5 bases, with 7 bases lying between them. The CDR3 runs to 11 residues. Germline V CDR1 and CDR2: MNHNY, SVGAGI (reference sequence). Repertoires were generated with immunoSEQ multiplex PCR, while TCRdb's copy carries only in-frame clones and drops some. The sample carries approximately 300,000 clones, about nine tenths recorded once. The J gene is TRBJ2-7, the V gene TRBV6-6, with D possibly matching TRBD1 (6 bases). This clonotype originated in a woman between 18 and 29 years old in good health and CMV-seronegative. Input material: PBMCs. This CDR3 reads CASSGGHEQYF. The CDR3 DNA reads as TGTGCCAGCAGTGGGGGCCACGAGCAGTACTTC.